A single TCR beta chain is shown here with its context. The sample comes from a study of blood T cell repertoires in COVID-19. Turning to the study itself: Researchers got acute and convalescent COVID-19 samples from the United States, Italy and Spain. PBMCs, B-cell-depleted T cells, or T cells provided the cDNA or gDNA that made up the material.

Seattle's cohort entered during active infection and was followed longitudinally. The germline CDR1 and CDR2 sequences are SQVTM and ANQGSEA. The CDR3 runs 13 residues. With V trimmed by 3 bases and J by 7 bases, 2 bases remained unmatched. TCRdb keeps only in-frame clones here, not all; method: immunoSEQ multiplex PCR. Counted here are 200,000 to 250,000 clones, 65% to 85% occurring once; the ten biggest clones make up 0.95% to 1.5%. The sample taken for sequencing was peripheral blood. This TCR derives from a woman aged 30 to 39 with COVID-19, enrolled during active disease. This chain connects TRBV29-1 to TRBJ2-2; the match to TRBD1 covers 10 bases. CDR3 nucleotides: TGCAGCGTTGAGGACAGGGGGTTCGGGGAGCTGTTTTTT. This translates into CSVEDRGFGELFF.